The following is a TCR beta chain sequence with its context. Its antigen is as yet unknown. Trimming left V 6 bases short and J 5 bases short, with 16 bases between. The CDR3 is made up of 15 amino acids. Germline V gives CDR1 MDHEN, CDR2 SYDVKM. This specimen belongs to a study of glioma-infiltrating T cells. Background on the study: Glioblastomas were WHO grade IV, sampled at first diagnosis; low-grade were grade II.

Study-wide results and caveats: Shared blood CDR3 signature motifs marked patients with low tissue-blood divergence.

Using RNA template, CDR3s of TCR alpha and beta were amplified with iRepertoire arm-PCR. TCRdb ran MiXCR on the multiplex PCR reads and lists one entry per CDR3 protein. The sample has 400,000 or so distinct CDR3 sequences; 41% are singletons. The TCR comes from a human donor with low-grade glioma or glioblastoma, undergoing nonglioma brain surgery, or in good health (not recorded which). Material: glioma tissue, nonneoplastic brain tissue, or PBMCs (not recorded which). This sequence joins TRBV28 and TRBJ1-4; the D gene is possibly TRBD1 (6 bases). CDR3 protein: CASSKERGGNEKLFF. The CDR3 DNA reads TGTGCCAGCAGCAAAGAGAGGGGGGGGAATGAAAAACTGTTTTTT. Supplemented by reference TRBV28 and TRBJ1-4, the full variable domain reads DVKVTQSSRYLVKRTGEKVFLECVQDMDHENMFWYRQDPGLGLRLIYFSYDVKMKEKGDIPEGYSVSREKKERFSLILESASTNQTSMYLCASSKERGGNEKLFFGSGTQLSVL.